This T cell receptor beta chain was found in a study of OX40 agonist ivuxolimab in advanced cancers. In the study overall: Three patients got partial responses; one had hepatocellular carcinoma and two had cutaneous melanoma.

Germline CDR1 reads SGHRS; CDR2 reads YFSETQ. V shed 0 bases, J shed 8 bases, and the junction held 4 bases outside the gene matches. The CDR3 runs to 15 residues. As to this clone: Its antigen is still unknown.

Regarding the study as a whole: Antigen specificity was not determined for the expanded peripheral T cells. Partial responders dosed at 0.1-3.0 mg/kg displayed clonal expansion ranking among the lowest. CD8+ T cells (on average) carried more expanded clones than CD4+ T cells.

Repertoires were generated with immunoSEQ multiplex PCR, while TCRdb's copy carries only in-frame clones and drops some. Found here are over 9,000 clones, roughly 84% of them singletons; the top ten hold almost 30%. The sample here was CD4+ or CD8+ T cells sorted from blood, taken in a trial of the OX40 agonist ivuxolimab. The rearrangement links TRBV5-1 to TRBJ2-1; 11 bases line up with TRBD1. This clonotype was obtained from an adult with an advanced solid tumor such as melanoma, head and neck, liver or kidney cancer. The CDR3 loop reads CASSLVGQGVDEQFF. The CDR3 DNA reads TGCGCCAGCAGCTTGGTGGGACAGGGGGTGGATGAGCAGTTCTTC.